Listed here are 26 T cell receptor beta chains from one sample, sequenced in a study of early T cells in non-severe SARS-CoV-2 infection. TCRdb fed the 5' RACE reads into MiXCR, producing one record per CDR3 protein. Of over 60,000 distinct CDR3 sequences in the sample, roughly 9.4% are singletons; the top ten hold around 5.5%. Source material: whole blood. The receptors stem from an adult who was a healthcare worker with PCR-confirmed SARS-CoV-2 infection or an uninfected control (not recorded which).

Many counts were recorded for this clonotype. The J gene is TRBJ2-2, the V gene TRBV30, with D possibly matching TRBD2 (5 bases). The germline V and J ends were trimmed by 7 bases and 2 bases, with 14 bases remaining between them. Germline CDR1 is GTSNPN and CDR2 is SVGIG (reference sequence). CDR3 length equals 14 residues. CDR3 bases: TGTGCCTCCCTCGGGCGGACTAACACCGGGGAGCTGTTTTTT. As protein: CASLGRTNTGELFF.

This clonotype was counted between two and nine times. V and J are TRBV5-1 and TRBJ2-3, with a weak D call TRBD1 (5 bases). Between the trimmed V and J ends, which lost 1 base and 3 bases, there was a span of 15 bases. Germline loops: CDR1 SGHRS, CDR2 YFSETQ. The CDR3 is 16 residues long. CDR3 region: CASSLSWGLRTDTQYF. The CDR3 nucleotides are TGCGCCAGCAGCTTGTCTTGGGGCCTACGAACAGATACGCAGTATTTT.

This clonotype was recorded many times. This chain joins TRBV7-9 and TRBJ2-3; TRBD2 matches 8 bases. Germline V gene lookup returns CDR1 SEHNR and CDR2 FQNEAQ (reference sequence). Trimming at V came to 7 bases and at J to 0 bases, leaving 0 bases not matched to a gene. The CDR3 runs 13 residues. CDR3 protein: CASIAGSTDTQYF. The CDR3 region has the DNA TGTGCCAGCATAGCGGGGAGCACAGATACGCAGTATTTT.

This clonotype was seen many times. The chain joins TRBV7-2 to TRBJ1-1; D may be TRBD1 (5 bases). There are 14 residues in the CDR3. From germline, CDR1 is SGHTA and CDR2 FQGNSA. Trimming pared 5 bases from V and 3 bases from J, leaving 13 bases between. The CDR3 is CASSPDGGDTEAFF. CDR3 bases: TGTGCCAGCAGCCCCGACGGGGGTGACACTGAAGCTTTCTTT.

This clonotype was seen a handful of times. The chain employs TRBV4-2 and TRBJ2-7; D is uncertain. Trimming removed 1 base at V and 6 bases at J, with 10 bases between. CDR1 and CDR2 from the germline V gene are LGHNA and YNFKEQ. This CDR3 comprises 13 residues. The CDR3 loop is CASSQVRVSEQYF. In nucleotides, the CDR3 is TGTGCCAGCAGCCAAGTTCGTGTCAGCGAGCAGTACTTC.

This clonotype was recorded at least ten times. V and J are TRBV27 and TRBJ2-7; D is uncertain. This CDR3 region has 14 residues. Germline CDR1 and CDR2: MNHEY and SMNVEV (reference sequence). V lost 3 bases and J lost 4, with 13 bases in between. The CDR3 DNA reads TGTGCCAGCAGTTTGCACTTGGCAGCGTACGAGCAGTACTTC. This encodes CASSLHLAAYEQYF.

In the case of this clonotype: A clone one base away is much larger, so this may be a read error. The chain joins TRBV6-1 to TRBJ1-2, with D hard to call. CDR1 MNHNS and CDR2 SASEGT come from the germline V gene. The CDR3 is 13 amino acids. The CDR3: CPSSEQHHYGYTF. CDR3 bases: TGTCCCAGCAGTGAACAGCACCACTATGGCTACACCTTC.

In this sample, this clonotype turned up many times. This chain links TRBV6-2 or TRBV6-3 with TRBJ2-7; 9 nucleotides line up with TRBD2. Germline CDR1 is MNHEY and CDR2 is SVGEGT. The CDR3 has 14 amino acids. J lost 5 bases, V lost 4 bases, and 6 bases had no gene match. CDR3 DNA: TGTGCCAGCAGTTTACCTAGCGGGACCCACGAGCAGTACTTC. The encoded protein is CASSLPSGTHEQYF.

This clonotype was picked up many times. This rearrangement joins TRBV7-2 to TRBJ2-1; possibly TRBD2 for D (5 bases). Trimming took off 5 bases at V and 5 bases at J, with 25 bases between the two ends. The CDR3 extends over 18 amino acids. Germline assignment: CDR1 SGHTA and CDR2 FQGNSA. CDR3 in DNA: TGTGCCAGCAGCCCTCGCTTCGGGGTTCCCCCTCTTAACAATGAGCAGTTCTTC. This encodes CASSPRFGVPPLNNEQFF.

As for this clonotype: Germline and junction disagree at one end, which may indicate a read error. The chain carries TRBV4-1 and TRBJ2-2, with 7 bases fitting TRBD2. The CDR3 covers 14 residues. CDR1 is MGHRA, CDR2 YSYEKL, per germline. For the CDR3, the DNA is TGCGCCAGCAGCCACACTAGGGAGGGCGGGGAGCTGTATTTT. This translates into CASSHTREGGELYF.

This clonotype came up many times. The chain is built from TRBV27 and TRBJ2-7; D gene unclear. V lost 1 base to trimming and J lost 0 bases, with 7 bases between them. CDR3 length: 14 amino acids. Germline values: CDR1 MNHEY, CDR2 SMNVEV (reference sequence). The CDR3 region has the DNA TGTGCCAGCAGTTTATTGCCGACCTCCTACGAGCAGTACTTC. Residues: CASSLLPTSYEQYF.

This clonotype was detected only a few times. The gene calls are TRBV7-8 and TRBJ2-1; D gene unclear. Germline V CDR1 and CDR2: SGHVS, FQNEAQ. V was shortened by 5 bases and J by 10 bases, with 15 bases between the two germline ends. The CDR3 has 13 residues. The DNA of the CDR3 is TGTGCCAGCAGCGCCGACCTAAGACGGGAGCAGTTCTTC. Encoded protein: CASSADLRREQFF. Supplemented by reference TRBV7-8 and TRBJ2-1, the full variable domain reads GAGVSQSPRYKVAKRGQDVALRCDPISGHVSLFWYQQALGQGPEFLTYFQNEAQLDKSGLPSDRFFAERPEGSVSTLKIQRTQQEDSAVYLCASSADLRREQFFGPGTRLTVL.

In its sample, this clonotype was seen many times. This chain connects TRBV20-1 to TRBJ1-2; 7 positions agree with TRBD1. The germline V gene has CDR1 DFQATT and CDR2 SNEGSKA (reference sequence). The CDR3 covers 12 residues. The trim removed 2 bases at V and 7 bases at J, leaving 4 bases unmatched. The CDR3 DNA reads as TGCAGTGCTAGAACAGGGGATAGTGGCTACACCTTC. Translation gives CSARTGDSGYTF.

This clonotype was observed a few times. The chain is built from TRBV20-1 and TRBJ2-7; tentative D call: TRBD1 (5 bases). Trimming left V 2 bases short and J 3 bases short, with 11 bases between. CDR1 is DFQATT, CDR2 SNEGSKA, per germline (reference sequence). The CDR3 is made up of 13 amino acids. The CDR3 region has the DNA TGCAGTGCTAGATCGGCAGGGAACTACGAGCAGTACTTC. Protein: CSARSAGNYEQYF.

This clonotype showed up just a few times. The J gene is TRBJ2-6, the V gene TRBV29-1; D perhaps matches TRBD1 (6 bases). V dropped 6 bases and J dropped 2 bases, with 8 bases sitting between them. This CDR3 comprises 13 residues. Germline CDR1 and CDR2: SQVTM and ANQGSEA. CDR3 bases: TGCAGCGTACAGGGTACTGGGGCCAACGTCCTGACTTTC. It is translated as CSVQGTGANVLTF.

V is TRBV9 and J is TRBJ2-7; D is uncertain. CDR1 and CDR2 from the germline V gene are SGDLS and YYNGEE. CDR3 length: 13 residues. Trimming cost V 0 bases and J 0 bases, with 4 bases left between them. The CDR3 nucleotides read TGTGCCAGCAGCGTAGGGGTCTCCTACGAGCAGTACTTC. Its protein product is CASSVGVSYEQYF.

This clonotype was observed at least ten times. This chain links TRBV4-1 with TRBJ1-5; 9 bases agree with TRBD1. The V and J ends lost 10 bases and 6 bases, in that order; junction bases with no gene match: 19. From germline, CDR1 is MGHRA and CDR2 YSYEKL. This CDR3 is built from 17 residues. The CDR3 region is CAKYWGTIRTGAQPQHF. Written as DNA, the CDR3 is TGCGCCAAATACTGGGGTACTATCCGGACAGGGGCTCAGCCCCAGCATTTT.

This clonotype showed up just a few times. The chain's CDR3 is CASSALVGGLFLYEQYF. CDR3 sequence (DNA): TGCGCCAGCAGTGCGCTTGTTGGGGGCCTATTCCTTTACGAGCAGTACTTC. The V and J genes are TRBV23-1 and TRBJ2-7; D may be TRBD1 (6 bases). TRBV23-1 is given ORF status, its function remaining uncertain. With 5 bases removed from V and 4 bases from J, the gap between germline ends came to 24 bases. This CDR3 comprises 17 residues.

The chain carries TRBV12-3 or TRBV12-4 and TRBJ2-5, with D maybe TRBD2 (6 bases). The CDR3 totals 16 residues. The V end was cut by 6 bases, the J end by 0 bases, with 17 bases between. The DNA for the CDR3 is TGTGCCAGCAGCGCGGGACCCACCTCGTACCAAGAGACCCAGTACTTC. Protein sequence: CASSAGPTSYQETQYF.

Many counts were recorded for this clonotype. The chain joins TRBV29-1 to TRBJ1-2, with D tentatively TRBD1 (5 bases). CDR1 and CDR2 (germline): SQVTM, ANQGSEA. The CDR3 totals 12 residues. With 2 bases removed from V and 7 bases from J, the gap between germline ends came to 11 bases. The CDR3 sequence: CSVERGDGGYTF. For the CDR3, the DNA is TGCAGCGTTGAACGGGGGGACGGTGGCTACACCTTC.

This clonotype was counted many times. The J gene is TRBJ1-6, the V gene TRBV11-2; D remains ambiguous. V was clipped by 5 bases and J by 1 base, with 9 bases between them. Germline V gene data show CDR1 as SGHAT and CDR2 as FQNNGV. The CDR3 loop spans 15 amino acids. This CDR3 reads CASSPGVSYNSPLHF. The DNA for the CDR3 is TGTGCCAGCAGCCCCGGGGTTTCCTATAATTCACCCCTCCACTTT.

In this sample, this clonotype turned up many times. The rearrangement uses TRBV7-2 and TRBJ2-1, with unresolved D. V lost 5 bases and J lost 3, with 5 bases in between. The CDR3 sequence is 12 residues long. CDR1 SGHTA and CDR2 FQGNSA come from the germline V gene. DNA for the CDR3: TGTGCCAGCAGCAGGGACTACAATGAGCAGTTCTTC. Its protein is CASSRDYNEQFF.

V usage is TRBV28 and J usage is TRBJ2-2; 7 bases are shared with TRBD2. The germline gives CDR1 MDHEN, CDR2 SYDVKM. This CDR3 has 16 residues. V shed 2 bases, J shed 0 bases, and the junction held 3 bases outside the gene matches. This CDR3 is CASSLGLAANTGELFF. The CDR3 DNA sequence: TGTGCCAGCAGTTTAGGGCTAGCGGCGAACACCGGGGAGCTGTTTTTT.

This clonotype was counted many times. The CDR3 spells CASSPQGASFTDTQYF. CDR3 in DNA: TGTGCCAGCAGCCCACAGGGCGCCTCGTTCACAGATACGCAGTATTTT. The genes are TRBV7-3 and TRBJ2-3; perhaps TRBD1 as D (6 bases). Trimming shortened V by 5 bases and J by 2 bases, and 17 bases separated the two germline ends. The CDR3 extends over 16 amino acids. Germline assignment: CDR1 SGHTA and CDR2 FQGTGA.

This clonotype was seen ten or more times. This chain connects TRBV2 to TRBJ2-5; D not resolved. Germline V CDR1 and CDR2: SNHLY, FYNNEI. V was trimmed by 2 bases and J by 2 bases, leaving 12 bases between them. The CDR3 sequence is 15 residues long. The CDR3 sequence is CASSEYRAPQETQYF. The CDR3, as DNA: TGTGCCAGCAGTGAATATAGGGCTCCACAAGAGACCCAGTACTTC.

This clonotype was recorded many times. This chain connects TRBV4-3 to TRBJ2-1; TRBD2 matches at 7 bases. With V trimmed by 0 bases and J by 4 bases, 15 bases remained unmatched. The CDR3 runs to 19 residues. Germline V gene data show CDR1 as LGHNA and CDR2 as YSLEER. As DNA, the CDR3 is TGCGCCAGCAGCCAAGATAGCGGGCGGCGGGACGCGCCTTACAATGAGCAGTTCTTC. It encodes CASSQDSGRRDAPYNEQFF.